These T cell receptor beta chains were read from a single sample in a study of early T cells in non-severe SARS-CoV-2 infection. TCRdb re-derived calls from the 5' RACE reads in MiXCR, one entry per CDR3 protein. Of some 66,000 distinct CDR3 sequences in the sample, approximately 9.1% were seen once. Sequenced sample: whole blood. Receptors were obtained from an adult who was a healthcare worker with PCR-confirmed SARS-CoV-2 infection or an uninfected control (not recorded which). Each CDR3 is given with its conserved first and last residue. The size entry is marked missing in some rows and otherwise reads once, few, many or a size class.

few | TRBV6-1 | CASSEARDSYGYTF
. | TRBV7-2 | CASSLARRTGEDTQYF
. | TRBV6-5 | CASSRLAGGYEQYF
many | TRBV5-1 | CASSLEGQGHTDTQYF
many | TRBV12-3/TRBV12-4 | CASSFSSSWNEQFF
. | TRBV3-1 | CASSQVQREGPGELFF
many | TRBV13 | CASSSSGRRPKTQYF
. | TRBV21-1 | CASSLLVERESDTQYF
few | TRBV4-3 | CASSAKSRGEQYF
. | TRBV11-2 | CASSLIISALGEQYF
. | TRBV11-2 | CASSLSTSPLANTGELFF
. | TRBV6-4 | CASSETAENQPQHF
. | TRBV11-3 | CASSPTRDTGELYF
once | TRBV5-1 | CASSFGTGGEQYF
few | TRBV20-1 | CSPQSERVHNEQFF
. | TRBV3-1 | CASSQTGLNTEAFF
. | TRBV30 | CAWSGTGYMEQYF
few | TRBV2 | CASRRDRGYTEAFF
few | TRBV5-4 | CASSSGTSGPHNEQFF
. | TRBV4-3 | CASSQEGLAGFHEQFF
. | TRBV29-1 | CSVDSGQDTQYF
. | TRBV7-2 | CASSPGTGVPGANVLTF
many | TRBV2 | CASSLHGKETQYF
few | TRBV20-1 | CSARGDSYEQYF
. | TRBV4-2 | CASSPLGGRGYNEQFF